A selection of T cell receptor beta chains follows, all from one sample in a study of blood T cells in healthy people across ages. TCRdb redid the calling of the 5' RACE reads with MiXCR, one entry per CDR3 protein. The sample has around 870,000 distinct CDR3 sequences, roughly 26% seen once; the top ten hold around 16%. Input material: blood. All receptors derive from a woman aged 80 or over in good health. Each CDR3 is given without its conserved first and last residue. Size is omitted from some rows. Given values are once, few, many or a class for expanded clones.

CDR3aa: ASSDLGGYTQY
v_gene: TRBV2
abundance: many

CDR3aa: ASSSYREGAGYT
v_gene: TRBV7-2
abundance: many

CDR3aa: ASSLGGKGSDTQY
v_gene: TRBV7-2
abundance: many

CDR3aa: ASSPGVENEQF
v_gene: TRBV9
abundance: -

CDR3aa: ASSPPITRDRGRVPTNEKLF
v_gene: TRBV18
abundance: few

CDR3aa: ASSYKVSGLLNTEAF
v_gene: TRBV6-2/TRBV6-3
abundance: -

CDR3aa: ASSQAGTVSTDTQY
v_gene: TRBV18
abundance: few

CDR3aa: SARAPNGNTQY
v_gene: TRBV20-1
abundance: many

CDR3aa: AIRGQGQETQY
v_gene: TRBV10-3
abundance: many

CDR3aa: ASRETGFNYEQY
v_gene: TRBV25-1
abundance: -

CDR3aa: ASRRGTADNSPLH
v_gene: TRBV5-1
abundance: many

CDR3aa: ASSQAVNRGTDTQY
v_gene: TRBV4-3
abundance: many

CDR3aa: ASSSGRVQDTQY
v_gene: TRBV5-1
abundance: many

CDR3aa: SARDIPRAKEQF
v_gene: TRBV20-1
abundance: -

CDR3aa: ASSPPATVYNSPLH
v_gene: TRBV3-1
abundance: -